The T cell receptor (beta chain) described here comes from a study of T cell responses to AZD1222 COVID-19 vaccine. Trimming shortened V by 3 bases and J by 8 bases, and 16 bases separated the two germline ends. CDR1 MGHRA and CDR2 YSYEKL come from the germline V gene. The CDR3 covers 14 residues. As to this clone: What it recognizes is unknown.

The table came from immunoSEQ multiplex PCR; TCRdb's copy has only in-frame clones and leaves some out. There are over 120,000 clones in the sample; around 89% occur only once, and 1.6% lies in the top ten. Study-wide results and limits: Seropositive status at baseline applied to only a handful of AZD1222 recipients. Close to half of all spike-specific TCRs reportedly target regions of the variants that are unmutated. CD4 TCRs associated with vaccination spanned spike, dominating at 160-218 and 743-854. Two AZD1222 doses significantly raised spike-specific TCR breadth and depth over controls.

The V and J genes are TRBV4-1 and TRBJ1-2; unclear D gene. The specimen was peripheral blood, collected on day 0 of AZD1222 vaccination. This clonotype originated in an adult in good health. CDR3 loop: CASSHGPRALGYTF. The CDR3 DNA is TGCGCCAGCAGCCACGGACCCCGTGCGTTGGGCTACACCTTC.